This T cell receptor beta chain was observed in a study of T cell responses to AZD1222 COVID-19 vaccine. Clones were read by immunoSEQ multiplex PCR, and TCRdb kept only the in-frame ones, dropping some. This table holds some 96,000 clones, more than 70% found once. Study findings and constraints: Repertoires were sampled only after the peak T cell response. Baseline antibody screening turned up just a handful of seropositive AZD1222 recipients. Donors in the cohort were predominantly white British and more often female, and clonal diversity was possibly underestimated. Spike regions recognized by vaccine-associated CD4 TCRs spanned the protein, led by 160-218 and 743-854.

Looked up from germline, CDR1 is LNHDA and CDR2 is SQIVND (reference sequence). CDR3 length: 15 residues. With V trimmed by 6 bases and J by 1 base, 6 bases remained unmatched. As concerns this clone: Antigen unknown.

The clonotype originates from an adult in good health. Sequences were derived from peripheral blood, sampled on day 0 of MenACWY control vaccination. The V gene is TRBV19, the J gene TRBJ1-5; 7 bases map to TRBD1. CDR3 in DNA: TGTGCCAGTAGGGGGACAGTCTTAAGCAATCAGCCCCAGCATTTT. It is translated as CASRGTVLSNQPQHF. Supplemented by reference TRBV19 and TRBJ1-5, the full variable domain reads DGGITQSPKYLFRKEGQNVTLSCEQNLNHDAMYWYRQDPGQGLRLIYYSQIVNDFQKGDIAEGYSVSREKKESFPLTVTSAQKNPTAFYLCASRGTVLSNQPQHFGDGTRLSIL.